The T cell receptor (beta chain) described here comes from a study of blood T cell repertoires in COVID-19. On the study more broadly: Samples taken during acute and convalescent COVID-19 were collected in the United States, Italy and Spain. T cells, B-cell-depleted T cells, or PBMCs supplied cDNA or gDNA.

This CDR3 spans 14 amino acids. Trimming removed 10 bases from V and 2 bases from J; junction bases left unmatched: 7. Germline V gives CDR1 ENHRY, CDR2 SYGVKD. In the authors' workflow: Amplified reference gene primers provided the basis for estimating nucleated cell counts. This table comes from immunoSEQ multiplex PCR, and its TCRdb copy is limited to in-frame clones, with some not included. Clonal size and the V and J genes are those of that table, whereas D and trimming came from the DNA. The table records some 62,000 clones, roughly 80% of them present only once. This clonotype was obtained from a woman older than 75 with active or convalescent COVID-19. The V gene is TRBV10-3, the J gene TRBJ2-2; 7 bases map to TRBD1. The material sequenced was peripheral blood. CDR3 in amino acids: CATGDRLNTGELFF. CDR3 in DNA: TGTGCCACTGGGGACAGACTAAACACCGGGGAGCTGTTTTTT.